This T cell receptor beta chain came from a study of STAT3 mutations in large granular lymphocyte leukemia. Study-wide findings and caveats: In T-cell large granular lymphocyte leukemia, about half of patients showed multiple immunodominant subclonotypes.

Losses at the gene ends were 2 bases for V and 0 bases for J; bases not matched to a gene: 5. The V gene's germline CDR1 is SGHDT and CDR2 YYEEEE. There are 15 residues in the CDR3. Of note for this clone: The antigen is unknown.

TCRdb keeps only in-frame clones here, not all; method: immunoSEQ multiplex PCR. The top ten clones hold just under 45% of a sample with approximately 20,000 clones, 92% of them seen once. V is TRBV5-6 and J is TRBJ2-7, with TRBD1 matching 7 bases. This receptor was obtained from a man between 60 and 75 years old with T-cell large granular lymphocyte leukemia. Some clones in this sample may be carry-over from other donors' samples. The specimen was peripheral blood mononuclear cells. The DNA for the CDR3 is TGTGCCAGCAGCTTTGGACAGGAGAGCTCCTACGAGCAGTACTTC. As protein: CASSFGQESSYEQYF.